These 6 T cell receptor beta chains share one sample of origin, sequenced in a study of identical twins listed by TCRdb under 2016. Library preparation employed 5' RACE. Sequencing was performed on an Illumina HiSeq 2000. TCRdb handled the public reads itself, with Q25 trimming in fastp and clone calling in MiXCR, and kept productive beta chains. Records with the same CDR3 protein are collapsed into one entry carrying the most frequent genes and DNA. The sample table holds about 890,000 distinct CDR3 sequences, of which more than 9% were seen once. The ten largest clones take up about 1.5% of the sample. This same sample was also taken into another study, of yellow fever vaccine responses in identical twins.

The source material was PBMCs. The source of these receptors is a woman younger than 35 in good health.

V and J are TRBV20-1 and TRBJ1-6; no definite D call. The V gene's germline CDR1 is DFQATT and CDR2 SNEGSKA (reference sequence). The CDR3 runs 14 residues. V was shortened by 1 base and J by 7 bases, with 11 bases between the two germline ends. The DNA for the CDR3 is TGCAGTGCTAGAGCATCGGCAGCCAATTCACCCCTCCACTTT. It yields the protein CSARASAANSPLHF.

This clonotype came up a few times. The gene calls are TRBV28 and TRBJ2-7, with 12 bases aligning to TRBD2. V was pared by 5 bases and J by 3 bases, with 8 bases of the junction left unmatched. CDR1 MDHEN and CDR2 SYDVKM come from the germline V gene. This CDR3 region has 16 residues. The DNA of the CDR3 is TGTGCCAGCAGTCCCCGCCGGACTAGCGGGAACTACGAGCAGTACTTC. Its translation is CASSPRRTSGNYEQYF.

This clonotype occurred many times. This sequence joins TRBV25-1 and TRBJ2-7, with 8 positions matching TRBD1. Germline V gene lookup returns CDR1 MGHDK and CDR2 SYGVNS. With V trimmed by 4 bases and J by 3 bases, 17 bases remained unmatched. The length of the CDR3 is 18 residues. The CDR3 DNA follows: TGTGCCAGCAGTGGCGATCGGAAGACAGGGGCGAACTTCTACGAGCAGTACTTC. The encoded protein is CASSGDRKTGANFYEQYF.

The CDR3 bases are TGCAGTGCCTCTAGCGGGAGGTATGCAGATACGCAGTATTTT. Translated, it gives CSASSGRYADTQYF. The chain recombines TRBV20-1 with TRBJ2-3; the match to TRBD2 covers 11 bases. The length of the CDR3 is 14 residues. The V segment lost 6 bases and the J segment 4 bases; nucleotides outside the gene matches: 6. Per germline, CDR1 DFQATT and CDR2 SNEGSKA (reference sequence).

This clonotype was detected only a few times. The J gene is TRBJ2-6, the V gene TRBV15, with D possibly TRBD2 on 5 matching bases. Looked up from germline, CDR1 is LNHNV and CDR2 is YYDKDF (reference sequence). The CDR3 runs to 16 residues. Trimming took 1 base from V and 2 from J, leaving 9 bases between them. The CDR3, as DNA: TGTGCCACCAGCAGAGGGGAGTTTGCTGGGGCCAACGTCCTGACTTTC. Protein sequence: CATSRGEFAGANVLTF.

This clonotype was detected many times. This CDR3 reads CASSSGPSVDGYTF. The CDR3 DNA reads as TGTGCCAGCAGTTCGGGACCGTCGGTCGATGGCTACACCTTC. The rearrangement joins TRBV12-3 or TRBV12-4 to TRBJ1-2, with D possibly being TRBD1 (5 bases). The V and J ends lost 4 bases and 6 bases respectively, with 15 bases between them. The CDR3 consists of 14 residues.